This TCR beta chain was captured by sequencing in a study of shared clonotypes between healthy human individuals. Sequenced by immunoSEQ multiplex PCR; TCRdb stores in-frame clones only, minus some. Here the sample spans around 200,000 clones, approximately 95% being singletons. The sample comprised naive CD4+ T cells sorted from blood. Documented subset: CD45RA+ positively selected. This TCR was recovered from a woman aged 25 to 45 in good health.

The CDR3 spells CASSDLGSHTEAFF. In DNA, the CDR3 is TGTGCCAGCAGTGACCTGGGGTCGCACACTGAAGCTTTCTTT. This chain links TRBV2 with TRBJ1-1, with D hard to call. V lost 3 bases to trimming and J lost 3 bases, with 11 bases between them. Per the germline V gene, CDR1 is SNHLY and CDR2 is FYNNEI. CDR3 size: 14 residues.